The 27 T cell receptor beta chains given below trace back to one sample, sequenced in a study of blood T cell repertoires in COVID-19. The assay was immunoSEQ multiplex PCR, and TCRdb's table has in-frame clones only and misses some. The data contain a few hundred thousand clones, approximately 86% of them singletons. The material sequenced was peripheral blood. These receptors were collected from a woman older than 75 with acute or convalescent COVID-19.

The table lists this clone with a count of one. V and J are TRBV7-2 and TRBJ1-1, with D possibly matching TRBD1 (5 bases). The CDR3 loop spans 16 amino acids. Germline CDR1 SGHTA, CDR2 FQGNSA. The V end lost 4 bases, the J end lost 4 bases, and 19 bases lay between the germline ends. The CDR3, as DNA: TGTGCCAGCAGCTCCTCAGGTGCTCTTGGGGCCACTGAAGCTTTCTTT. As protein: CASSSSGALGATEAFF.

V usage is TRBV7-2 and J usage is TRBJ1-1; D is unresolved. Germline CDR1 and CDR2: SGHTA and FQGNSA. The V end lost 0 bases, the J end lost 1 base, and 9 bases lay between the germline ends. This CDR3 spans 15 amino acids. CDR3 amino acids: CASSLASNRNTEAFF. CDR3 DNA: TGTGCCAGCAGCTTAGCGAGCAACAGGAACACTGAAGCTTTCTTT.

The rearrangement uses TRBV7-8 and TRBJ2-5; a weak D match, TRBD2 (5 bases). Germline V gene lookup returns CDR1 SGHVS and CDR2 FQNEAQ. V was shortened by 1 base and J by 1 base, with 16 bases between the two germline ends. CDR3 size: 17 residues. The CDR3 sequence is CASSLGAGNTLQETQYF. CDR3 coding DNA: TGTGCCAGCAGCTTAGGGGCCGGGAACACCCTCCAAGAGACCCAGTACTTC.

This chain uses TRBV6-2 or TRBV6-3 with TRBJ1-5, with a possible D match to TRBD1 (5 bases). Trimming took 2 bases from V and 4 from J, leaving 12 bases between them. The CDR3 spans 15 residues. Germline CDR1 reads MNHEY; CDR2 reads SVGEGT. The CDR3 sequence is CASSYPTVWNQPQHF. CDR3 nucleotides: TGTGCCAGCAGTTACCCGACAGTCTGGAATCAGCCCCAGCATTTT.

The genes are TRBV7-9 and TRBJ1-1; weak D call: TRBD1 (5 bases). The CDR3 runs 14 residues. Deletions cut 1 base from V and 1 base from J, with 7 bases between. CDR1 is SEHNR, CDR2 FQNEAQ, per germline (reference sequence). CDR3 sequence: CASSLEQGNTEAFF. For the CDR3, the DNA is TGTGCCAGCAGCTTAGAGCAGGGGAACACTGAAGCTTTCTTT.

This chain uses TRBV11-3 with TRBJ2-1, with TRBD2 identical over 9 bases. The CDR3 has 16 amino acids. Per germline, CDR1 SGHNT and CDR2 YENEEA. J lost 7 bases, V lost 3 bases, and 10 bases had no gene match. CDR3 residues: CASSFGAGGHRNEQFF. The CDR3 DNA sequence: TGTGCCAGCAGCTTCGGAGCGGGGGGTCACCGAAATGAGCAGTTCTTC.

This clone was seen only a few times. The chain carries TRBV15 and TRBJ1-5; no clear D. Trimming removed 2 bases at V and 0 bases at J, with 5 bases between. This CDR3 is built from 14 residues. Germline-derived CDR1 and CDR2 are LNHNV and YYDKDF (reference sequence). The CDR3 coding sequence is TGTGCCACCAGCAGACACGGTAGCAATCAGCCCCAGCATTTT. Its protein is CATSRHGSNQPQHF.

In nucleotides, the CDR3 is TGTGCCAGCAGCTTAGGGACAGGGGGCGGAGAGACCCAGTACTTC. Translation: CASSLGTGGGETQYF. The chain employs TRBV7-9 and TRBJ2-5; TRBD1 matches 11 bases. V was pared by 1 base and J by 4 bases, with 2 bases of the junction left unmatched. The CDR3 totals 15 residues. CDR1 is SEHNR and CDR2 is FQNEAQ in the germline V gene (reference sequence).

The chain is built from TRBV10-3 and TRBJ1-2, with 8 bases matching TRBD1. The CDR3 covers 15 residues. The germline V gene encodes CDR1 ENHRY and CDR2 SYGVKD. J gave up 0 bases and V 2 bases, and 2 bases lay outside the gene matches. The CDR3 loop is CAISEGTGANYGYTF. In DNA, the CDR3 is TGTGCCATCAGTGAGGGGACAGGTGCTAACTATGGCTACACCTTC.

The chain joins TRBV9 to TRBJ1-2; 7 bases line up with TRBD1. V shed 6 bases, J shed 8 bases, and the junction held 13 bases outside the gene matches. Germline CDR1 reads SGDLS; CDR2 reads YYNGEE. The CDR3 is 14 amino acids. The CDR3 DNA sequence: TGTGCCAGCACCTTCGACCGACAGGGAAGCGGCTACACCTTC. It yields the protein CASTFDRQGSGYTF.

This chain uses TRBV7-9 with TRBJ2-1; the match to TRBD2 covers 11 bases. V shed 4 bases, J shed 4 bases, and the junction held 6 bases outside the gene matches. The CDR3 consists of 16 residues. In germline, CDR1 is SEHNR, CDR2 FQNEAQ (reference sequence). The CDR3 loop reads CASSWGTSGRYNEQFF. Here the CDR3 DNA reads TGTGCCAGCAGCTGGGGGACTAGCGGCAGGTACAATGAGCAGTTCTTC.

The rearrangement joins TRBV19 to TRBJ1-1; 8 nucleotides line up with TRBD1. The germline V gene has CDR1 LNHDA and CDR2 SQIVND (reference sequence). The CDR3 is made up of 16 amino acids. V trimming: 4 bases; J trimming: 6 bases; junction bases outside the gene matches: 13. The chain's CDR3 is CASSKLSGQALSEAFF. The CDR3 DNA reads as TGTGCCAGTAGTAAGCTCTCGGGACAGGCCCTGTCTGAAGCTTTCTTT.

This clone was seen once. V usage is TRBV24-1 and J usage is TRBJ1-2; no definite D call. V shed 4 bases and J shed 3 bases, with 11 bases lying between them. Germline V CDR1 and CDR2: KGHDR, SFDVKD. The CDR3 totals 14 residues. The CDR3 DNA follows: TGTGCCACCAGTGAACCAGGAGGATACTATGGCTACACCTTC. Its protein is CATSEPGGYYGYTF.

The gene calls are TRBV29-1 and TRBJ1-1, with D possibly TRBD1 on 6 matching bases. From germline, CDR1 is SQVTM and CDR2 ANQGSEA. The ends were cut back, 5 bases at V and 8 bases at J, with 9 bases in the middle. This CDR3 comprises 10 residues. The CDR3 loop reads CSVRQVEAFF. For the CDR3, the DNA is TGCAGCGTTAGACAGGTCGAAGCTTTCTTT.

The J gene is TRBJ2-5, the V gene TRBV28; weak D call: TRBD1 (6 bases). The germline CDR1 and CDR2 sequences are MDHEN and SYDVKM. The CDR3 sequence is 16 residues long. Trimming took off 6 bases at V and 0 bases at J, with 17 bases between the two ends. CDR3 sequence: CASSPTPGQDQETQYF. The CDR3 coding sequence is TGTGCCAGCAGCCCCACCCCGGGACAAGACCAAGAGACCCAGTACTTC.

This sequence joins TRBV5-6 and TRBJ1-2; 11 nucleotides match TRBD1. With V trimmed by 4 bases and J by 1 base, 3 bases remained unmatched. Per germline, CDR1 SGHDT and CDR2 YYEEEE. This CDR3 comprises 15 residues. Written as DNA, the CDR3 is TGTGCCAGCAGCACGGACAGGGGGCTTAACTATGGCTACACCTTC. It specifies CASSTDRGLNYGYTF.

For the CDR3, the DNA is TGTGCCACCAAGAGGGGGACCGTTGAAGCTTTCTTT. This sequence encodes CATKRGTVEAFF. The chain couples TRBV2 to TRBJ1-1; D possibly corresponds to TRBD1 (6 bases). The CDR3 spans 12 residues. Trimming left V 10 bases short and J 7 bases short, with 16 bases between. CDR1 and CDR2 from the germline V gene are SNHLY and FYNNEI.

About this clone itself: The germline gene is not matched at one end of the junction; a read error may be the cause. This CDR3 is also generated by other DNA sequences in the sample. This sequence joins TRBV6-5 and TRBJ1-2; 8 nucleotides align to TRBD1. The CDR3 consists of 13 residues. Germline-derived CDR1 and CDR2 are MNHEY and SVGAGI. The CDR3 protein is CASSYLQGGGYTF. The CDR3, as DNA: TGTGCCAGCAGCTACTTACAGGGGGGTGGCTACACCTTC.

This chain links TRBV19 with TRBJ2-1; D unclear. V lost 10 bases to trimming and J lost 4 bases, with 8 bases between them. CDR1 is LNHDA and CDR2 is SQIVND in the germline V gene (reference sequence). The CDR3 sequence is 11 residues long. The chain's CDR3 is CATANYNEQFF. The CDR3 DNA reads TGTGCCACCGCTAATTACAATGAGCAGTTCTTC.

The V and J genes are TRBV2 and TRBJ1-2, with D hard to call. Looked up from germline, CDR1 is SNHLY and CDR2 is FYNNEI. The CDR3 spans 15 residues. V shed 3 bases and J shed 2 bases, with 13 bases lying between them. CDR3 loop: CASSDLPRRNYGYTF. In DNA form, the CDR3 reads TGTGCCAGCAGTGATCTCCCCCGGAGGAACTATGGCTACACCTTC.

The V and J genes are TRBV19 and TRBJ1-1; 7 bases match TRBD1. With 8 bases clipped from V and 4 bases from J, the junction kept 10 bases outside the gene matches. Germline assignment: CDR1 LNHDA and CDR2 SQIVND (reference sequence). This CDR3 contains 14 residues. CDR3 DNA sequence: TGTGCCAGTCAAGACAGGGCCTTAGGCACTGAAGCTTTCTTT. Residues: CASQDRALGTEAFF.

The CDR3 sequence is CASSWGQSSRGTEAFF. CDR3 nucleotides: TGCGCCAGCAGTTGGGGGCAGTCAAGTCGGGGCACTGAAGCTTTCTTT. This chain joins TRBV5-1 and TRBJ1-1; D might be TRBD1 (6 bases). This CDR3 has 16 residues. Germline V gene sequence: CDR1 SGHRS, CDR2 YFSETQ. The germline V and J ends were trimmed by 5 bases and 4 bases, with 21 bases remaining between them.

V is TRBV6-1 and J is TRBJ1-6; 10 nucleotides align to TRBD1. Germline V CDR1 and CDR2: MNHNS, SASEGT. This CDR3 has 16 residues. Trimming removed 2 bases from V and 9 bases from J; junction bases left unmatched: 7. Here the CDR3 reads CASSERGGTGASPLHF. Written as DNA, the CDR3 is TGTGCCAGCAGTGAAAGGGGGGGGACAGGGGCTTCACCCCTCCACTTT.

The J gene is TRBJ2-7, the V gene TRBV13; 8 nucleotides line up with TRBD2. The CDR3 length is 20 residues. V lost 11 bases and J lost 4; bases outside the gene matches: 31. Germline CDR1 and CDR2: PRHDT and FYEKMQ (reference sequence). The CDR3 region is CARLRGGVAISGSPAYEQYF. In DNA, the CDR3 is TGTGCCCGCCTACGGGGGGGGGTGGCTATAAGCGGATCACCGGCTTACGAGCAGTACTTC.

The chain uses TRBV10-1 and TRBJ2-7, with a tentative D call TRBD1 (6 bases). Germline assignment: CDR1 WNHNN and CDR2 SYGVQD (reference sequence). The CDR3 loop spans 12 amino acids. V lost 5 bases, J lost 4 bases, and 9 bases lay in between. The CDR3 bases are TGCGCCAGCAGTCAACAGGGTTACGAGCAGTACTTC. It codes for CASSQQGYEQYF.

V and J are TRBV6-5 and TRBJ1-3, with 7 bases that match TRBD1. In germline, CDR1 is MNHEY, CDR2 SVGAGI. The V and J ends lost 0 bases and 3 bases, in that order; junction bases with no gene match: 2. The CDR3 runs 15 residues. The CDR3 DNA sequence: TGTGCCAGCAGTTACTCTCCAGGGGGTGGAAACACCATATATTTT. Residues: CASSYSPGGGNTIYF.

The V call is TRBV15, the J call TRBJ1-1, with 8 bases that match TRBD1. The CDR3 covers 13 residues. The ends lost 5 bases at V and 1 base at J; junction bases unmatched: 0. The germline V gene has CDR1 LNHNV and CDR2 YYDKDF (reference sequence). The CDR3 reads CATSQGANTEAFF. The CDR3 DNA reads TGTGCCACCAGCCAGGGGGCGAACACTGAAGCTTTCTTT.